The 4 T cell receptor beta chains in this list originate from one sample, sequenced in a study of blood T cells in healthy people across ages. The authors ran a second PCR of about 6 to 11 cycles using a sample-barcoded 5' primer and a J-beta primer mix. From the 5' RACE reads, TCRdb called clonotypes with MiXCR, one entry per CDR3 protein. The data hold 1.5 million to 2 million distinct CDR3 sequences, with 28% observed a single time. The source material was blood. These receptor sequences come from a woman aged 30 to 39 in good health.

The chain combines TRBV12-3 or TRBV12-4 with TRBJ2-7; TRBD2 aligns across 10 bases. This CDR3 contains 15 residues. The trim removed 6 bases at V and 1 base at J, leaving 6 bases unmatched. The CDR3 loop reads CASSHGTSESYEQYF. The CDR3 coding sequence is TGTGCCAGCAGCCATGGGACTAGCGAATCCTACGAGCAGTACTTC.

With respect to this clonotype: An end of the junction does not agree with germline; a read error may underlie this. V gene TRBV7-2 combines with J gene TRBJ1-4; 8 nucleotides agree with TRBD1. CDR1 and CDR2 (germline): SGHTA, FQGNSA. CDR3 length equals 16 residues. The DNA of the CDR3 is TGTGCCAGCGGCTTCTCTTCGACAGGGGAAAACGAAAAACTGTTTTTT. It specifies CASGFSSTGENEKLFF.

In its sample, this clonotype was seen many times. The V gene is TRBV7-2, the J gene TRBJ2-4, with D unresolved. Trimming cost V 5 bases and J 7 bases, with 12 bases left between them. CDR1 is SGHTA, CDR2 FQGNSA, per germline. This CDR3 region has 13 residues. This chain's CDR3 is CASSTPSANIQYF. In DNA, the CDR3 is TGTGCCAGCAGCACGCCGAGTGCGAACATTCAGTACTTC. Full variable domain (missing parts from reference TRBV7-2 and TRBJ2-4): GAGVSQSPSNKVTEKGKDVELRCDPISGHTALYWYRQSLGQGLEFLIYFQGNSAPDKSGLPSDRFSAERTGGSVSTLTIQRTQQEDSAVYLCASSTPSANIQYFGAGTRLSVL.

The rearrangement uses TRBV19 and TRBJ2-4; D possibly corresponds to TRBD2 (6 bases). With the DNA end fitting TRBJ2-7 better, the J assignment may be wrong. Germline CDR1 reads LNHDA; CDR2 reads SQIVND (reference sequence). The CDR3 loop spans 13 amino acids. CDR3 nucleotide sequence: TGTGCCAGTAGCAACGGGGGACTCTACGAGCAGTACTTC. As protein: CASSNGGLYEQYF.